This T cell receptor beta chain was captured in a study of cytomegalovirus exposure and HLA in healthy donors. Study outcomes and limitations: Cytomegalovirus status was reportedly diagnosed by the classifier with high sensitivity and specificity. Later analysis showed most CMV-associated TCR beta chains appearing HLA-restricted. Earlier analysis yielded a pattern in which most TCR beta V segments were productive about 87% or about 30% of the time.

Researchers ran the PCR with 60 Vbeta and 13 Jbeta primers. Generated by immunoSEQ multiplex PCR, the TCRdb table keeps only in-frame clones and is missing some. The sample includes about 120,000 clones, approximately 80% of them seen just once. This clone was detected once. Its antigen is currently unknown. The sequence was obtained from a man between 18 and 35 years old in good health and CMV-seropositive. Specimen: PBMCs.

CDR3 protein: CASSDGQYPTYEQYF. In DNA form, the CDR3 reads TGTGCCAGCAGCGATGGACAGTACCCGACCTACGAGCAGTACTTC. This chain connects TRBV7-8 to TRBJ2-7; the D gene is possibly TRBD1 (6 bases). Germline V CDR1 and CDR2: SGHVS, FQNEAQ. Between the trimmed V and J ends, which lost 5 bases and 2 bases, there was a span of 16 bases. The CDR3 has 15 residues.